What follows are 30 T cell receptor beta chains derived from one specimen sequenced in a study of T-cell memory formation after mild COVID-19. Each CDR3 protein gets one entry after TCRdb re-called the 5' RACE reads with MiXCR. The table shows over 250,000 distinct CDR3 sequences, with roughly 15% occurring only once. The sample was PBMCs or a T cell subset sorted from them (not recorded which). Every receptor here comes from a young man who had mild COVID-19 (a few samples of this study predate the infection). Cell type and time point are not known.

This clonotype came up a few times. The chain has TRBV27 and TRBJ2-3; TRBD2 matches at 8 bases. V lost 8 bases to trimming and J lost 5 bases; unmatched junction nucleotides: 9. Per the germline V gene, CDR1 is MNHEY and CDR2 is SMNVEV (reference sequence). The CDR3 is 14 residues long. The CDR3 spells CASGHRGGQDTQYF. The CDR3 DNA follows: TGTGCCAGCGGCCACCGGGGGGGGCAAGATACGCAGTATTTT.

The chain uses TRBV6-6 and TRBJ2-7; the D gene could be TRBD1 or TRBD2 (5 bases each). The V end was cut by 6 bases, the J end by 3 bases, with 18 bases between. The germline gives CDR1 MNHNY, CDR2 SVGAGI (reference sequence). This CDR3 is 15 amino acids long. The CDR3 spells CASSPGTPENYEQYV. In DNA, the CDR3 is TGTGCCAGCAGCCCCGGGACCCCCGAAAACTACGAGCAGTACGTC.

This clonotype was counted between two and nine times. V gene TRBV5-1 combines with J gene TRBJ1-1; TRBD1 might be the D (5 bases). Germline V gene lookup returns CDR1 SGHRS and CDR2 YFSETQ. There are 14 residues in the CDR3. Trimming took 0 bases from V and 3 from J, leaving 9 bases between them. The CDR3: CASSLVGEDTEAFF. The CDR3 nucleotides read TGCGCCAGCAGCTTGGTGGGGGAGGACACTGAAGCTTTCTTT.

CDR3: CASTPRSGELFF. CDR3 DNA sequence: TGTGCCAGCACCCCGCGGTCCGGGGAGCTGTTTTTT. The chain uses TRBV6-5 and TRBJ2-2; D not certain. The germline V and J ends were trimmed by 7 bases and 6 bases, with 9 bases remaining between them. Germline V gene sequence: CDR1 MNHEY, CDR2 SVGAGI. The CDR3 covers 12 residues.

This clonotype turned up a few times. The CDR3 bases are TGTGCCAGCAGCTCACAGGGACTAGCCACGTGGGGCGAGCAGTACTTC. Translating it yields CASSSQGLATWGEQYF. V usage is TRBV7-2 and J usage is TRBJ2-7; 9 bases agree with TRBD2. The CDR3 runs 16 residues. Germline V CDR1 and CDR2: SGHTA, FQGNSA. J gave up 6 bases and V 4 bases, and 13 bases lay outside the gene matches.

Worth noting for this clonotype: A much larger clone is a single base away; this may be a read error. This chain joins TRBV24-1 and TRBJ2-2, with TRBD2 identical over 9 bases. The germline V gene encodes CDR1 KGHDR and CDR2 SFDVKD. The CDR3 has 15 residues. This chain's CDR3 is CATGRTSENTGELIF. CDR3 nucleotides: TGTGCCACCGGGAGGACTAGCGAGAACACCGGGGAGCTGATTTTT.

In this sample, this clonotype turned up a few times. The gene calls are TRBV10-3 and TRBJ2-3; D not resolved. In germline, CDR1 is ENHRY, CDR2 SYGVKD. Trimming took off 3 bases at V and 2 bases at J, with 15 bases between the two ends. The CDR3 extends over 16 amino acids. The CDR3 region is CAISELNPATTDTQYF. The CDR3 DNA follows: TGTGCCATCAGTGAATTGAACCCTGCAACCACAGATACGCAGTATTTT.

The chain links TRBV4-1 to TRBJ1-5; TRBD1 aligns across 7 bases. CDR1 MGHRA and CDR2 YSYEKL come from the germline V gene. Germline trimming cut 2 bases from V and 3 bases from J; bases unmatched to any gene: 7. The CDR3 sequence is 16 residues long. The CDR3 is CASSQQWTGVNQPQHF. In DNA form, the CDR3 reads TGCGCCAGCAGCCAACAGTGGACAGGAGTCAATCAGCCCCAGCATTTT.

The CDR3, as DNA: TGTGCCAGCAGCTTAAATACCTTAGGCAGGACCGGGGAGCTGTTTTTT. Protein: CASSLNTLGRTGELFF. J is TRBJ2-2 and V is TRBV7-3; D uncertain. Deletions cut 1 base from V and 5 bases from J, with 14 bases between. The CDR3 totals 16 residues. Germline CDR1 reads SGHTA; CDR2 reads FQGTGA.

This clonotype was observed a few times. The J gene is TRBJ1-4, the V gene TRBV20-1; D unclear. CDR3 length: 12 residues. The germline CDR1 and CDR2 sequences are DFQATT and SNEGSKA (reference sequence). The V end lost 6 bases, the J end lost 8 bases, and 13 bases lay between the germline ends. CDR3 DNA: TGCAGTGCGTCGGGAAGCCAGGAAAAACTGTTTTTT. Translation: CSASGSQEKLFF.

The chain links TRBV2 to TRBJ2-7; TRBD1 matches 8 bases. The CDR3 has 14 amino acids. Germline V gene lookup returns CDR1 SNHLY and CDR2 FYNNEI. V was pared by 4 bases and J by 1 base, with 3 bases of the junction left unmatched. In nucleotides, the CDR3 is TGTGCCAGCAGTGTGGGACAGGCGTCCTACGAGCAGTACGTC. Translated: CASSVGQASYEQYV.

The rearrangement joins TRBV28 to TRBJ2-7; TRBD1 matches 7 bases. Germline V gene sequence: CDR1 MDHEN, CDR2 SYDVKM. The CDR3 runs 13 residues. Unmatched junction bases numbered 2, after V lost 3 bases and J lost 3 bases. CDR3 nucleotides: TGTGCCAGCAGTTTCGACAGGGACTACGAGCAGTACGTC. The encoded protein is CASSFDRDYEQYV.

This chain uses TRBV2 with TRBJ2-7, with D tentatively TRBD2 (6 bases). The V gene's germline CDR1 is SNHLY and CDR2 FYNNEI. The CDR3 totals 14 residues. Deletions cut 3 bases from V and 3 bases from J, with 12 bases between. In DNA, the CDR3 is TGTGCCAGCAGTGACCTAGGGGAGGTCTACGAGCAGTACGTC. Translating it yields CASSDLGEVYEQYV.

There are many counts of this clonotype. This chain joins TRBV12-3 or TRBV12-4 and TRBJ2-3; 9 bases are shared with TRBD2. The V gene end was trimmed by 7 bases and the J gene end by 0 bases; junction bases not matched to a gene: 2. The CDR3 runs to 14 residues. The CDR3 coding sequence is TGTGCCAGCATCAGCGGGGGGAGCACAGATACGCAGTATTTT. Its protein product is CASISGGSTDTQYF.

The chain joins TRBV5-1 to TRBJ2-1, with no clear D. The CDR3 runs 14 residues. Trimming pared 7 bases from V and 2 bases from J, leaving 13 bases between. Per the germline V gene, CDR1 is SGHRS and CDR2 is YFSETQ. CDR3 sequence reads: CASQAFLPYNEQFF. CDR3 DNA: TGCGCCAGCCAGGCTTTTCTCCCCTACAATGAGCAGTTCTTC.

This chain links TRBV25-1 with TRBJ2-7; 9 bases are shared with TRBD1. V shed 1 base, J shed 5 bases, and the junction held 3 bases outside the gene matches. The germline CDR1 and CDR2 sequences are MGHDK and SYGVNS. This CDR3 is 14 amino acids long. The CDR3 sequence is CASSEWDRVHEQYF. The CDR3 DNA follows: TGTGCCAGCAGTGAATGGGACAGGGTCCACGAGCAGTACTTC.

The V call is TRBV11-3, the J call TRBJ1-1; D ambiguous. The germline gives CDR1 SGHNT, CDR2 YENEEA. Between the trimmed V and J ends, which lost 5 bases and 0 bases, there was a span of 10 bases. The CDR3 runs 14 residues. The CDR3 DNA is TGTGCCAGCAGCGCGGACGGCTTGAACACTGAAGCTTTCTTT. Translating gives CASSADGLNTEAFF.

The sample holds a few counts of this clonotype. The chain joins TRBV6-5 to TRBJ1-2; D gene ambiguous. CDR1 is MNHEY, CDR2 SVGAGI, per germline. CDR3 length equals 12 residues. The V gene lost 6 bases and the J gene lost 5 bases, with 10 bases spanning the gap. CDR3 sequence: CASRRFGYGYTF. CDR3 nucleotides: TGTGCCAGCAGGCGCTTCGGATATGGCTACACCTTC.

This clonotype was recorded a few times. The rearrangement uses TRBV16 and TRBJ2-7, with D perhaps TRBD2 (6 bases). Germline lookup yields CDR1 KGHSY and CDR2 FQNENV. Trimming left V 4 bases short and J 6 bases short, with 19 bases between. This CDR3 contains 15 residues. CDR3 amino acids: CASSPRGEGGGEQYF. The DNA of the CDR3 is TGTGCCAGCAGCCCACGAGGAGAGGGAGGTGGCGAGCAGTACTTC. The complete variable domain, with remaining parts taken from reference TRBV16 and TRBJ2-7, reads GEEVAQTPKHLVRGEGQKAKLYCAPIKGHSYVFWYQQVLKNEFKFLISFQNENVFDETGMPKERFSAKCLPNSPCSLEIQATKLEDSAVYFCASSPRGEGGGEQYFGPGTRLTVT.

Turning to this clonotype: An end of the junction differs from the germline gene, which may be a read error. This sequence joins TRBV6-5 and TRBJ2-3, with D maybe TRBD1 (6 bases). Germline lookup yields CDR1 MNHEY and CDR2 SVGAGI. The CDR3 covers 13 residues. CDR3 loop: CASSQDEQGPRTF. Here the CDR3 DNA reads TGTGCCAGCAGTCAGGACGAACAGGGCCCCAGAACTTTT.

There are many counts of this clonotype. The chain has TRBV27 and TRBJ2-5; 10 bases align to TRBD1. The CDR3 length is 16 residues. Germline assignment: CDR1 MNHEY and CDR2 SMNVEV (reference sequence). V lost 7 bases and J lost 1; bases outside the gene matches: 9. CDR3 bases: TGTGCCAGCAATCGACAGGGGGCTATCCCCCAAGAGACCCAGTACTTC. Protein: CASNRQGAIPQETQYF.

The chain employs TRBV9 and TRBJ1-4; D may be TRBD1 (5 bases). CDR1 and CDR2 (germline): SGDLS, YYNGEE. Deletions cut 4 bases from V and 8 bases from J, with 18 bases between. This CDR3 comprises 15 residues. CDR3: CASSPGGVNSEKLFF. The CDR3 DNA reads as TGTGCCAGCAGCCCGGGGGGGGTCAACAGCGAAAAACTGTTTTTT.

This clonotype was seen more than once but under ten times. The rearrangement links TRBV5-1 to TRBJ2-7, with TRBD1 matching 8 bases. V shed 0 bases and J 6 bases; nucleotides not matched to a gene: 2. CDR1 is SGHRS and CDR2 is YFSETQ in the germline V gene. The CDR3 runs to 13 residues. CDR3: CASSLDQGAEQYF. The CDR3 DNA is TGCGCCAGCAGCTTGGATCAGGGGGCCGAGCAGTACTTC.

The V gene is TRBV5-1, the J gene TRBJ1-1; D not certain. Germline V lookup: CDR1 SGHRS, CDR2 YFSETQ. This CDR3 has 15 residues. V shed 0 bases and J shed 1 base, with 10 bases lying between them. CDR3 residues: CASSLAGLGNTEAFF. CDR3 DNA sequence: TGCGCCAGCAGCTTGGCTGGGCTAGGGAACACTGAAGCTTTCTTT.

The rearrangement links TRBV5-1 to TRBJ1-6; D remains unclear. Trimming pared 4 bases from V and 8 bases from J, leaving 13 bases between. The germline V gene encodes CDR1 SGHRS and CDR2 YFSETQ. The CDR3 runs to 14 residues. CDR3 residues: CASSPETFDSPLHF. In DNA, the CDR3 is TGCGCCAGCAGCCCCGAAACCTTCGATTCACCCCTCCACTTT.

The CDR3 DNA sequence: TGTGCCAGCAGTGAAGCGCCGGGCAGGTACGAGCAGTACGTC. As protein: CASSEAPGRYEQYV. The chain recombines TRBV2 with TRBJ2-7; D unresolved. The CDR3 contains 14 residues. V gave up 0 bases and J gave up 4 bases, with 10 bases separating them. CDR1 and CDR2 from the germline V gene are SNHLY and FYNNEI.

This clonotype was counted between two and nine times. The rearrangement uses TRBV10-3 and TRBJ2-1, with D tentatively TRBD2 (5 bases). V was trimmed by 3 bases and J by 7 bases, leaving 13 bases between them. The CDR3 covers 14 residues. Germline CDR1 reads ENHRY; CDR2 reads SYGVKD. CDR3 DNA: TGTGCCATCAGTGAAGAAGCGGCTATTAATGAGCAGTTCTTC. Its protein is CAISEEAAINEQFF.

V gene TRBV6-5 combines with J gene TRBJ2-3, with 8 positions matching TRBD1. Germline loops: CDR1 MNHEY, CDR2 SVGAGI. The CDR3 contains 15 residues. V lost 0 bases and J lost 6; bases outside the gene matches: 5. The CDR3 region is CASSYSAGGSDTQYF. The CDR3 DNA sequence: TGTGCCAGCAGTTACTCTGCAGGGGGCTCGGATACGCAGTATTTT.

The table lists this clonotype with many counts. The rearrangement uses TRBV5-4 and TRBJ1-2; D ambiguous. There are 14 residues in the CDR3. Germline V gene sequence: CDR1 SGHNT, CDR2 YYREEE (reference sequence). V dropped 5 bases and J dropped 5 bases, with 16 bases sitting between them. The CDR3 reads CASRPPASVYGYTF. For the CDR3, the DNA is TGTGCCAGCAGACCCCCGGCCTCGGTATATGGCTACACCTTC.

There are many counts of this clonotype. V usage is TRBV5-1 and J usage is TRBJ1-2, with 8 bases matching TRBD1. J lost 4 bases, V lost 3 bases, and 5 bases had no gene match. Looked up from germline, CDR1 is SGHRS and CDR2 is YFSETQ. CDR3 length equals 14 residues. This chain's CDR3 is CASSYGQGGYGYTF. CDR3 bases: TGCGCCAGCAGCTACGGACAGGGAGGCTATGGCTACACCTTC.